This passage covers 27 T cell receptor beta chains from one sample sequenced in a study of Ad26.COV2.S vaccination and SARS-CoV-2 variants. The protocol was immunoSEQ multiplex PCR, while the TCRdb copy is restricted to in-frame clones and leaves out a portion. The sample has 300,000 to 400,000 clones; approximately 85% are singletons. Documented treatment: around 19 received Ad26.COV2.S at low or high dose, single or two shots; several received placebo; per-sample allocation not given. The samples date from day 63 after the first vaccine or placebo injection. The material sequenced was peripheral blood, taken in a trial of Ad26.COV2.S vaccine versus placebo. These TCRs come from a person aged 18-65 years who received the Ad26.COV2.S COVID-19 vaccine or a placebo.

This rearrangement joins TRBV7-2 to TRBJ2-7, with TRBD2 matching over 8 bases. In germline, CDR1 is SGHTA, CDR2 FQGNSA. With V trimmed by 0 bases and J by 4 bases, 8 bases remained unmatched. CDR3 length equals 16 residues. CDR3 nucleotides: TGTGCCAGCAGCTTAGCCCCAACCGGGACTAGTTACGAGCAGTACTTC. Translated: CASSLAPTGTSYEQYF.

The chain uses TRBV25-1 and TRBJ2-3; 12 bases map to TRBD2. Germline V gene data show CDR1 as MGHDK and CDR2 as SYGVNS. Germline trimming cut 6 bases from V and 2 bases from J; bases unmatched to any gene: 3. This CDR3 region has 15 residues. The CDR3 DNA reads TGTGCCAGCAGCCGGACTAGCGGGACCACAGATACGCAGTATTTT. This codes for CASSRTSGTTDTQYF.

The CDR3 is CSVGINTEAFF. The CDR3 coding sequence is TGCAGCGTAGGGATTAACACTGAAGCTTTCTTT. This rearrangement joins TRBV29-1 to TRBJ1-1, with D hard to call. V was trimmed by 6 bases and J by 2 bases, leaving 7 bases between them. The CDR3 loop spans 11 amino acids. Germline CDR1 reads SQVTM; CDR2 reads ANQGSEA. Together with reference TRBV29-1 and TRBJ1-1, the CDR3 gives the full variable domain: SAVISQKPSRDICQRGTSLTIQCQVDSQVTMMFWYRQQPGQSLTLIATANQGSEATYESGFVIDKFPISRPNLTFSTLTVSNMSPEDSSIYLCSVGINTEAFFGQGTRLTVV.

V gene TRBV7-2 combines with J gene TRBJ2-7; 9 nucleotides align to TRBD2. The trim removed 0 bases at V and 6 bases at J, leaving 9 bases unmatched. This CDR3 has 16 residues. The germline V gene encodes CDR1 SGHTA and CDR2 FQGNSA. CDR3 residues: CASSLAAGGGAGEQYF. The CDR3 coding sequence is TGTGCCAGCAGCTTAGCCGCAGGCGGGGGGGCAGGCGAGCAGTACTTC. The variable domain in full, completed from reference TRBV7-2 and TRBJ2-7, reads GAGVSQSPSNKVTEKGKDVELRCDPISGHTALYWYRQSLGQGLEFLIYFQGNSAPDKSGLPSDRFSAERTGGSVSTLTIQRTQQEDSAVYLCASSLAAGGGAGEQYFGPGTRLTVT.

V usage is TRBV5-1 and J usage is TRBJ1-1; 8 nucleotides align to TRBD1. The CDR3 is made up of 14 amino acids. Germline-derived CDR1 and CDR2 are SGHRS and YFSETQ. Trimming cost V 3 bases and J 5 bases; bases outside gene matches: 6. CDR3 in amino acids: CASSYGQGITEAFF. The CDR3 DNA is TGCGCCAGCAGCTACGGACAGGGTATTACTGAAGCTTTCTTT.

The chain has TRBV5-6 and TRBJ1-1, with D possibly being TRBD1 (5 bases). Trimming removed 1 base from V and 1 base from J, with 11 bases in between. Germline assignment: CDR1 SGHDT and CDR2 YYEEEE. This CDR3 has 15 amino acids. The CDR3 DNA sequence: TGTGCCAGCAGCTTGTTCGGGGGAGGGAACACTGAAGCTTTCTTT. Protein: CASSLFGGGNTEAFF.

This chain uses TRBV4-3 with TRBJ1-1; 9 bases are a match to TRBD1. The V segment lost 0 bases and the J segment 5 bases; nucleotides outside the gene matches: 7. The CDR3 runs 16 residues. Per germline, CDR1 LGHNA and CDR2 YSLEER. DNA of the CDR3: TGCGCCAGCAGCCAAGAACCTACAGGGGGCAGGACTGAAGCTTTCTTT. Protein product: CASSQEPTGGRTEAFF.

The chain employs TRBV2 and TRBJ1-1; D is unresolved. The V and J ends lost 8 bases and 2 bases respectively, with 12 bases between them. This CDR3 has 13 amino acids. Germline CDR1 is SNHLY and CDR2 is FYNNEI. The CDR3 loop reads CASGSRENTEAFF. The DNA for the CDR3 is TGTGCCAGCGGCTCTCGGGAAAACACTGAAGCTTTCTTT.

V is TRBV30 and J is TRBJ1-3; D gene ambiguous. The CDR3 contains 22 residues. Between the trimmed V and J ends, which lost 3 bases and 0 bases, there was a span of 33 bases. CDR1 and CDR2 (germline): GTSNPN, SVGIG (reference sequence). The CDR3 DNA sequence: TGTGCCTGGAGACCGCTTCTCTGGTCCGACCGACCTTCCTCGCCCTCTGGAAACACCATATATTTT. It translates to CAWRPLLWSDRPSSPSGNTIYF.

The chain links TRBV27 to TRBJ1-1; no firm D call. CDR3 size: 16 residues. Germline CDR1 MNHEY, CDR2 SMNVEV (reference sequence). The germline V and J ends were trimmed by 2 bases and 0 bases, with 13 bases remaining between them. The CDR3 reads CASSLNAEVMNTEAFF. The CDR3, as DNA: TGTGCCAGCAGTTTAAACGCGGAAGTCATGAACACTGAAGCTTTCTTT.

The chain uses TRBV2 and TRBJ1-5; D is perhaps TRBD1 (6 bases). The germline V gene encodes CDR1 SNHLY and CDR2 FYNNEI. This CDR3 is built from 13 residues. Trimming pared 8 bases from V and 3 bases from J, leaving 11 bases between. CDR3 in amino acids: CASGDTYNQPQHF. DNA of the CDR3: TGTGCCAGCGGGGACACTTACAATCAGCCCCAGCATTTT.

This chain connects TRBV15 to TRBJ2-7; D ambiguous. CDR3 length: 15 amino acids. Germline V gives CDR1 LNHNV, CDR2 YYDKDF (reference sequence). Trimming cost V 6 bases and J 1 base, with 16 bases left between them. CDR3 sequence: CATSKTRLESYEQYF. CDR3 in DNA: TGTGCCACCAGTAAAACACGCCTCGAGTCCTACGAGCAGTACTTC.

The V and J genes are TRBV19 and TRBJ2-1, with unresolved D. Trimming stripped 8 bases from V and 8 bases from J, with 16 bases between. This CDR3 has 13 residues. Per germline, CDR1 LNHDA and CDR2 SQIVND (reference sequence). The CDR3 DNA sequence: TGTGCCAGTTCGAAGGTCCGCAATTATGAGCAGTTCTTC. Its protein is CASSKVRNYEQFF.

The genes are TRBV5-1 and TRBJ2-1; 8 nucleotides agree with TRBD2. This CDR3 has 16 amino acids. Germline-derived CDR1 and CDR2 are SGHRS and YFSETQ. With V trimmed by 4 bases and J by 4 bases, 10 bases remained unmatched. This chain's CDR3 is CASSPESGRGYNEQFF. The CDR3 DNA sequence: TGCGCCAGCAGCCCGGAAAGCGGGAGAGGGTACAATGAGCAGTTCTTC.

J is TRBJ2-2 and V is TRBV29-1, with 8 bases fitting TRBD1. This CDR3 has 14 amino acids. V trimming: 6 bases; J trimming: 6 bases; junction bases outside the gene matches: 9. The V gene's germline CDR1 is SQVTM and CDR2 ANQGSEA. In DNA, the CDR3 is TGCAGCGTAGCAAAGACAGGGGCCGCCGGGGAGCTGTTTTTT. This gives the protein CSVAKTGAAGELFF.

The genes are TRBV19 and TRBJ2-7; 8 bases fit TRBD1. CDR1 and CDR2 from the germline V gene are LNHDA and SQIVND (reference sequence). With V trimmed by 0 bases and J by 3 bases, 16 bases remained unmatched. CDR3 length: 19 residues. The CDR3 sequence: CASSIDENKPGQDYYEQYF. The CDR3, as DNA: TGTGCCAGTAGTATAGACGAAAATAAACCGGGACAGGACTACTACGAGCAGTACTTC.

The rearrangement joins TRBV11-2 to TRBJ2-1; a weak D match, TRBD1 (6 bases). The CDR3 covers 13 residues. V was cut by 5 bases and J by 7 bases, with 12 bases left in between. Germline V gene data show CDR1 as SGHAT and CDR2 as FQNNGV. The CDR3 DNA sequence: TGTGCCAGCAGCCAGACGACAGGTAATGAGCAGTTCTTC. Protein sequence: CASSQTTGNEQFF. Based on the CDR3 plus reference TRBV11-2 and TRBJ2-1, the full variable domain is EAGVAQSPRYKIIEKRQSVAFWCNPISGHATLYWYQQILGQGPKLLIQFQNNGVVDDSQLPKDRFSAERLKGVDSTLKIQPAKLEDSAVYLCASSQTTGNEQFFGPGTRLTVL.

CDR3 DNA: TGTGCCAGCACCCGTTCGGGTAACAATCAGCCCCAGCATTTT. It yields the protein CASTRSGNNQPQHF. The chain joins TRBV6-5 to TRBJ1-5; D is ambiguous. The CDR3 runs 14 residues. Germline-derived CDR1 and CDR2 are MNHEY and SVGAGI. Trimming took off 7 bases at V and 3 bases at J, with 13 bases between the two ends.

J is TRBJ2-7 and V is TRBV7-9, with 10 bases fitting TRBD1. J lost 3 bases, V lost 4 bases, and 9 bases had no gene match. Germline CDR1 reads SEHNR; CDR2 reads FQNEAQ (reference sequence). This CDR3 spans 16 amino acids. This chain's CDR3 is CASSSPTRDRGYEQYF. In DNA, the CDR3 is TGTGCCAGCAGCTCCCCCACGCGGGACAGGGGCTACGAGCAGTACTTC.

The chain couples TRBV3-1 (or the pseudogene TRBV3-2) to TRBJ2-1, with D possibly being TRBD1 (6 bases). This CDR3 region has 18 residues. Looked up from germline, CDR1 is LGHDT and CDR2 is YNNKEL (reference sequence). The V gene lost 1 base and the J gene lost 0 bases, with 16 bases spanning the gap. The CDR3 DNA follows: TGTGCCAGCAGCCAAGTAGGTCAGGGGACCGGCTCCTACAATGAGCAGTTCTTC. It translates to CASSQVGQGTGSYNEQFF.

The chain carries TRBV7-9 and TRBJ1-6; maybe TRBD1 (5 bases). V was cut by 1 base and J by 2 bases, with 6 bases left in between. Germline CDR1 and CDR2: SEHNR and FQNEAQ (reference sequence). The CDR3 is 15 amino acids. The CDR3 DNA is TGTGCCAGCAGCTTAGTACAGGCCTATAATTCACCCCTCCACTTT. Translating it yields CASSLVQAYNSPLHF. Looking up the rest from reference TRBV7-9 and TRBJ1-6 gives the full variable domain: DTGVSQNPRHKITKRGQNVTFRCDPISEHNRLYWYRQTLGQGPEFLTYFQNEAQLEKSRLLSDRFSAERPKGSFSTLEIQRTEQGDSAMYLCASSLVQAYNSPLHFGNGTRLTVT.

The V and J genes are TRBV5-1 and TRBJ2-1, with 8 bases fitting TRBD2. CDR1 is SGHRS, CDR2 YFSETQ, per germline. This CDR3 spans 16 amino acids. J lost 10 bases, V lost 2 bases, and 14 bases had no gene match. CDR3 region: CASSLGGSGRAREQFF. In DNA, the CDR3 is TGCGCCAGCAGCTTAGGGGGGTCCGGGAGGGCTAGAGAGCAGTTCTTC.

The chain recombines TRBV4-1 with TRBJ2-2, with 7 nucleotides matching TRBD1. The junction had 3 bases not matched to a gene; V was cut back by 0 bases and J by 2 bases. The CDR3 length is 16 residues. Per germline, CDR1 MGHRA and CDR2 YSYEKL. The CDR3 region has the DNA TGCGCCAGCAGCCAAGAGGGACAGCAAAACACCGGGGAGCTGTTTTTT. This sequence encodes CASSQEGQQNTGELFF.

This clone was detected ten times or more. This rearrangement joins TRBV5-6 to TRBJ1-5; 7 nucleotides match TRBD1. Per germline, CDR1 SGHDT and CDR2 YYEEEE. The junction had 2 bases not matched to a gene; V was cut back by 2 bases and J by 0 bases. The CDR3 is made up of 15 amino acids. The CDR3 nucleotides are TGTGCCAGCAGCTTCAGGGGGAATAGCAATCAGCCCCAGCATTTT. It encodes CASSFRGNSNQPQHF.

The rearrangement links TRBV5-1 to TRBJ2-7; tentatively, D is TRBD1 or TRBD2 (5 bases each). V lost 0 bases and J 2 bases, leaving 9 bases between the germline ends. The CDR3 loop spans 14 amino acids. CDR1 is SGHRS, CDR2 YFSETQ, per germline. DNA for the CDR3: TGCGCCAGCAGCTTGGCCTGGGGGACCTACGAGCAGTACTTC. Its translation is CASSLAWGTYEQYF.

This chain uses TRBV29-1 with TRBJ2-3; D call uncertain. Trimming removed 5 bases from V and 4 bases from J, with 7 bases in between. Germline V gene data show CDR1 as SQVTM and CDR2 as ANQGSEA. This CDR3 has 11 amino acids. The CDR3 here is CSVCQADTQYF. CDR3 sequence (DNA): TGCAGCGTTTGCCAGGCAGATACGCAGTATTTT.

The genes are TRBV5-4 and TRBJ2-7; tentatively, D is TRBD1 (5 bases). Trimming cost V 3 bases and J 1 base, with 11 bases left between them. This CDR3 region has 14 residues. Per germline, CDR1 SGHNT and CDR2 YYREEE (reference sequence). The CDR3 region is CASSYKAGSYEQYF. The CDR3 DNA reads as TGTGCCAGCAGCTATAAAGCAGGGTCCTACGAGCAGTACTTC.